The 21 T cell receptor beta chains below were found in one sample sequenced in a study of cytomegalovirus exposure and HLA in healthy donors. The PCR ran on 60 Vbeta and 13 Jbeta primers. TCRdb's copy holds only in-frame clones and misses some; the assay was immunoSEQ multiplex PCR. The sample holds roughly 200,000 clones; about 80% are singletons and the top ten take around 3.5%. The sample was PBMCs. These receptors were taken from a man between 35 and 55 years old in good health and CMV-seropositive.

The chain employs TRBV13 and TRBJ1-1; maybe TRBD1 (6 bases). Trimming took 1 base from V and 4 from J, leaving 7 bases between them. The CDR3 covers 13 residues. The germline V gene has CDR1 PRHDT and CDR2 FYEKMQ (reference sequence). The DNA for the CDR3 is TGTGCCAGCAGCTTAGTAGGGGGCACTGAAGCTTTCTTT. This sequence encodes CASSLVGGTEAFF.

This chain uses TRBV5-1 with TRBJ2-5, with 7 bases matching TRBD1. Unmatched junction bases numbered 3, after V lost 4 bases and J lost 3 bases. The CDR3 sequence is 13 residues long. Germline CDR1 SGHRS, CDR2 YFSETQ. The DNA of the CDR3 is TGCGCCAGCAGCCTAGGGACAGAAGAGACCCAGTACTTC. It codes for CASSLGTEETQYF.

This clone appeared a single time. The chain links TRBV6-5 to TRBJ1-2, with no clear D. CDR1 is MNHEY and CDR2 is SVGAGI in the germline V gene. The CDR3 sequence is 14 residues long. Trimming removed 2 bases at V and 5 bases at J, with 12 bases between. CDR3 residues: CASSYAGGLYGYTF. CDR3 nucleotides: TGTGCCAGCAGTTACGCCGGCGGACTGTATGGCTACACCTTC.

This chain connects TRBV6-4 to TRBJ2-2, with TRBD1 matching over 8 bases. V was pared by 6 bases and J by 4 bases, with 7 bases of the junction left unmatched. Germline-derived CDR1 and CDR2 are MRHNA and SNTAGT. The CDR3 is made up of 15 amino acids. CDR3 amino acids: CASSDTGTGTGELFF. The CDR3 DNA follows: TGTGCCAGCAGCGACACCGGGACAGGCACCGGGGAGCTGTTTTTT.

The chain carries TRBV29-1 and TRBJ2-3; 9 bases are shared with TRBD2. CDR3 size: 15 residues. CDR1 is SQVTM and CDR2 is ANQGSEA in the germline V gene. Trimming at V came to 0 bases and at J to 1 base, leaving 2 bases not matched to a gene. This chain's CDR3 is CSVEDSGSRTDTQYF. The CDR3 region has the DNA TGCAGCGTTGAAGATAGCGGGAGCCGCACAGATACGCAGTATTTT.

This chain connects TRBV7-9 to TRBJ2-5; D is possibly TRBD2 (5 bases). The CDR3 has 14 residues. The germline gives CDR1 SEHNR, CDR2 FQNEAQ (reference sequence). With 3 bases removed from V and 7 bases from J, the gap between germline ends came to 15 bases. The CDR3 protein is CASSFRVPRGTQYF. CDR3 in DNA: TGTGCCAGCAGCTTCAGAGTTCCCCGGGGGACCCAGTACTTC. Variable domain in full (rest from reference TRBV7-9 and TRBJ2-5): DTGVSQNPRHKITKRGQNVTFRCDPISEHNRLYWYRQTLGQGPEFLTYFQNEAQLEKSRLLSDRFSAERPKGSFSTLEIQRTEQGDSAMYLCASSFRVPRGTQYFGPGTRLLVL.

The V call is TRBV5-4, the J call TRBJ2-5; 8 bases are a match to TRBD2. The V gene's germline CDR1 is SGHNT and CDR2 YYREEE (reference sequence). The CDR3 has 15 residues. The trim removed 5 bases at V and 5 bases at J, leaving 11 bases unmatched. CDR3 sequence: CASRSGTSGWETQYF. The CDR3 DNA sequence: TGTGCCAGCAGGTCCGGGACTAGTGGTTGGGAGACCCAGTACTTC.

The rearrangement uses TRBV6-5 and TRBJ1-1; no firm D call. Germline-derived CDR1 and CDR2 are MNHEY and SVGAGI. V lost 8 bases to trimming and J lost 0 bases, with 10 bases between them. This CDR3 spans 13 amino acids. The CDR3 DNA reads TGTGCCAGCCTGAGGGAAATGAACACTGAAGCTTTCTTT. This codes for CASLREMNTEAFF.

In regard to this clone: At one end, the junction sequence differs from germline, possibly due to a read error. The DNA for the CDR3 is TGTTCCAGCAGCCCCCGGGGAGGGAACGAGCAGTACTTC. Translating it yields CSSSPRGGNEQYF. The J gene is TRBJ2-7, the V gene TRBV7-9; 7 bases match TRBD2. Germline loops: CDR1 SEHNR, CDR2 FQNEAQ (reference sequence). This CDR3 has 13 residues.

The chain carries TRBV19 and TRBJ2-2, with D uncertain. Trimming took 6 bases from V and 3 from J, leaving 11 bases between them. This CDR3 has 14 amino acids. Germline values: CDR1 LNHDA, CDR2 SQIVND (reference sequence). Here the CDR3 reads CASSQEADTGELFF. The CDR3, as DNA: TGTGCCAGTAGCCAAGAGGCTGACACCGGGGAGCTGTTTTTT.

The chain joins TRBV19 to TRBJ2-4; possible D gene TRBD2, 7 bases. Per the germline V gene, CDR1 is LNHDA and CDR2 is SQIVND (reference sequence). The CDR3 runs to 16 residues. V was shortened by 7 bases and J by 1 base, with 17 bases between the two germline ends. CDR3 sequence: CASIDRTRGAKNIQYF. CDR3 bases: TGTGCCAGTATAGATCGGACTAGGGGGGCCAAAAACATTCAGTACTTC.

This rearrangement joins TRBV29-1 to TRBJ1-4; 8 nucleotides align to TRBD1. Germline CDR1 SQVTM, CDR2 ANQGSEA. The CDR3 sequence is 15 residues long. V was clipped by 4 bases and J by 3 bases; unmatched bases: 7. CDR3 region: CSVGWTGSANEKLFF. CDR3 sequence (DNA): TGCAGCGTTGGATGGACAGGGTCAGCTAATGAAAAACTGTTTTTT.

The chain combines TRBV4-2 with TRBJ1-5; D perhaps matches TRBD1 (5 bases). Trimming removed 0 bases from V and 1 base from J, with 13 bases in between. CDR1 is LGHNA and CDR2 is YNFKEQ in the germline V gene. This CDR3 has 17 amino acids. The DNA for the CDR3 is TGTGCCAGCAGCCAAGATTGGGGGGGTTGGAGCAATCAGCCCCAGCATTTT. Protein sequence: CASSQDWGGWSNQPQHF.

The chain uses TRBV6-5 and TRBJ1-1; D is uncertain. Between the trimmed V and J ends, which lost 5 bases and 0 bases, there was a span of 10 bases. Germline CDR1 MNHEY, CDR2 SVGAGI. CDR3 size: 14 residues. The CDR3 coding sequence is TGTGCCAGCAGTCCACAAACCGTGAACACTGAAGCTTTCTTT. Its translation is CASSPQTVNTEAFF.

This chain joins TRBV27 and TRBJ1-5, with D tentatively TRBD1 (6 bases). The CDR3 extends over 14 amino acids. Germline CDR1 MNHEY, CDR2 SMNVEV (reference sequence). V gave up 5 bases and J gave up 4 bases, with 12 bases separating them. CDR3 amino acids: CASSPWTENQPQHF. CDR3 nucleotides: TGTGCCAGCAGTCCCTGGACAGAGAATCAGCCCCAGCATTTT.

V and J are TRBV5-1 and TRBJ2-5, with 10 bases lining up with TRBD1. The V segment lost 0 bases and the J segment 5 bases; nucleotides outside the gene matches: 10. Germline CDR1 is SGHRS and CDR2 is YFSETQ. The CDR3 sequence is 17 residues long. For the CDR3, the DNA is TGCGCCAGCAGCTTGGAACCTGCCGGGACAGGGGTGGAGACCCAGTACTTC. It translates to CASSLEPAGTGVETQYF.

This clone came up a few times. This chain uses TRBV25-1 with TRBJ2-2; TRBD1 is a possible D gene (5 bases). The CDR3 is 13 residues long. V dropped 2 bases and J dropped 7 bases, with 8 bases sitting between them. CDR1 is MGHDK, CDR2 SYGVNS, per germline. CDR3 coding DNA: TGTGCCAGCAGTGAACAGGGTTACGGGGAGCTGTTTTTT. This translates into CASSEQGYGELFF. Full variable domain (outside the CDR3, taken from reference TRBV25-1 and TRBJ2-2): EADIYQTPRYLVIGTGKKITLECSQTMGHDKMYWYQQDPGMELHLIHYSYGVNSTEKGDLSSESTVSRIRTEHFPLTLESARPSHTSQYLCASSEQGYGELFFGEGSRLTVL.

The chain links TRBV4-2 to TRBJ2-3; the match to TRBD2 covers 10 bases. Germline V gene data show CDR1 as LGHNA and CDR2 as YNFKEQ. The V gene end was trimmed by 0 bases and the J gene end by 1 base; junction bases not matched to a gene: 10. This CDR3 has 19 residues. The CDR3 DNA sequence: TGTGCCAGCAGCCAAGAGGGAAGCGGGGGGGCCAAGGGCACAGATACGCAGTATTTT. This encodes CASSQEGSGGAKGTDTQYF.

V is TRBV6-5 and J is TRBJ2-1, with TRBD2 matching over 8 bases. The J segment lost 3 bases and the V segment lost 0 bases, leaving 4 bases of the junction unmatched. CDR3 length: 16 residues. From germline, CDR1 is MNHEY and CDR2 SVGAGI. The CDR3 nucleotides are TGTGCCAGCAGTTACTCGGCGGGAGGTAACTACAATGAGCAGTTCTTC. Translation gives CASSYSAGGNYNEQFF.

The genes are TRBV6-6 and TRBJ1-4, with D possibly matching TRBD1 (6 bases). CDR1 and CDR2 from the germline V gene are MNHNY and SVGAGI (reference sequence). V was shortened by 0 bases and J by 7 bases, with 9 bases between the two germline ends. This CDR3 has 14 residues. In DNA, the CDR3 is TGTGCCAGCAGTTACTCGCCGGACAGTGAAAAACTGTTTTTT. As protein: CASSYSPDSEKLFF.

The V gene is TRBV5-6, the J gene TRBJ2-5, with D possibly TRBD2 on 8 matching bases. With the DNA end fitting TRBJ2-7 better, the J assignment may be wrong. The CDR3 has 16 amino acids. Germline assignment: CDR1 SGHDT and CDR2 YYEEEE. CDR3 amino acids: CASSWKGAGGSYEQYF. The CDR3 DNA is TGTGCCAGCAGCTGGAAGGGGGCGGGAGGCTCCTACGAGCAGTACTTC.